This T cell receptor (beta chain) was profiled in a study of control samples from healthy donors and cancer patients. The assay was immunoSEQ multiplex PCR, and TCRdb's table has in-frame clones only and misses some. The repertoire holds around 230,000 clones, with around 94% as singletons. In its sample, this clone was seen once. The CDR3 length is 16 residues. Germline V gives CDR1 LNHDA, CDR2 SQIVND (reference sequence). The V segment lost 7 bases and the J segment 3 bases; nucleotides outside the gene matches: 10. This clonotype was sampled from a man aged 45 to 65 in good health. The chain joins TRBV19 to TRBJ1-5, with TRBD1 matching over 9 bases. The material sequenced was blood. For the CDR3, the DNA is TGTGCCAGTACTGAAAGGACAGGGGCAAACAATCAGCCCCAGCATTTT. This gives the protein CASTERTGANNQPQHF.